This entry features one TCR beta chain sequence. Chemo-refractory metastatic non-small-cell lung cancer patients received focal radiation with ipilimumab CTLA-4 blockade. The data were obtained in a study of radiotherapy plus CTLA-4 blockade in lung cancer. CDR1 is SGHAT and CDR2 is FQDESV in the germline V gene (reference sequence). This CDR3 contains 14 residues. After removal of 2 bases from V and 8 bases from J, the junction contained 7 bases not matched to a gene. The repertoire was sequenced with immunoSEQ multiplex PCR; TCRdb's copy has only in-frame clones and lacks some. The repertoire consists of 90,000 to 100,000 clones, with 65% to 80% occurring once and the leading ten covering 2.5% to 3%.

The V gene is TRBV11-1, the J gene TRBJ1-2; the match to TRBD1 covers 8 bases. The source is a human donor with non-small cell lung cancer who had a partial response to radiotherapy plus ipilimumab. Some clones in this sample may be carry-over from other donors' samples. Sequenced material: peripheral blood, taken from a patient treated with radiotherapy plus ipilimumab. As DNA, the CDR3 is TGTGCCAGCAGCTTAAGACAACAGGGGGAAGGCTACACCTTC. Amino acid sequence: CASSLRQQGEGYTF.